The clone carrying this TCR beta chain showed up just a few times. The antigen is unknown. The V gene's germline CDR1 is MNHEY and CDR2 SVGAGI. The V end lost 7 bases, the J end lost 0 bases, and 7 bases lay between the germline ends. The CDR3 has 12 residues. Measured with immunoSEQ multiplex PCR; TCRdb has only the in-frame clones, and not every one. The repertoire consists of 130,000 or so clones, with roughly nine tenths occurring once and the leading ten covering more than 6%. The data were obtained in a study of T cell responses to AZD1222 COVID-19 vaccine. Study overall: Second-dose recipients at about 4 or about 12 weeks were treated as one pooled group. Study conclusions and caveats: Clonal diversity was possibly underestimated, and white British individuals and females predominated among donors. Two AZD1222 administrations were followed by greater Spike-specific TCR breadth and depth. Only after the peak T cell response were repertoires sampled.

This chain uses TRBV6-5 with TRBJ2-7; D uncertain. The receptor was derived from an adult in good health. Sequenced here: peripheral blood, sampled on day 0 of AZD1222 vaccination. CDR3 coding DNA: TGTGCCAGCACCTCTTCCTCCTACGAGCAGTACTTC. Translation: CASTSSSYEQYF.